The entry below gives a single T cell receptor (beta chain) sequence along with its context. Its antigen has not been determined. The record has no base qualities; no much larger clone is one base away. These data are taken from a study of blood T cell repertoires in COVID-19 (dated by TCRdb to 2018 to 2021). About the study as a whole: Collaborator samples came from the United States, Italy and Spain and covered acute and convalescent phases of COVID-19. The prospective study material was composed of cDNA or gDNA derived from T cells, B-cell-depleted T cells, or PBMCs. The dataset comprised deeply sampled blood TCRbeta repertoires from subjects exposed to, actively infected with, or recovered from COVID-19. The repertoires were released in a freely available public database meant as a resource for research on the immune response to SARS-CoV-2. Samples came from the ongoing ImmuneRACE study (first 160 participants) plus 1,254 subjects from 6 global collaborators. Nearly every sample came with metadata listing a de-identified subject ID, COVID-19 status, age in years and sex. Where HLA class I and class II types were available, the types were taken from metadata supplied by the sample provider, not from assay-based typing.

The germline V gene gives CDR1 as MNHEY and CDR2 as SVGAGI. The trim is 8 bases for V and 1 base for J, with a gap of 12 bases between the germline ends. The CDR3 has 13 amino acids, counting the end cysteine and phenylalanine. Here the CDR3 DNA is all that survives: 39 bases in frame from base 1. Whole blood was collected in K2EDTA tubes by collaborating institutions according to the institutions' own protocols. For TCRbeta analysis, collaborators shipped samples in one of three forms: frozen whole blood, isolated PBMCs, or DNA extracted from either of those sample types. TCRbeta CDR3 regions were amplified from genomic DNA by means of the immunoSEQ Assay, a bias-controlled multiplex PCR. On the authors' methods: The number of nucleated cells in each sample was estimated by amplification of reference gene primers within the assay. To quantify the absolute abundance of each unique TCRbeta CDR3 rearrangement, sequence reads were collapsed and filtered. For each sample, productive Simpson clonality was calculated as the square root of Simpson's diversity index over productive rearrangements. The clones in this table, taken by TCRdb from immuneACCESS, are in-frame only. Not every clone is retained; where verified, under half of the shortfall comes from an unresolved V gene, and the cause of the rest is unknown. V, J and clone size were drawn from that table, and D and trimming were deduced from the DNA. The sample data list 140,000 to 150,000 clones, and about 86% of these were observed just once. The ten biggest clones cover about 7.5% of the sample.

The paper as a whole reports these results and caveats: Clinical and demographic metadata were provided uncurated, with the amount varying by source and participant.

The sequenced sample consisted of peripheral blood. The receptor's source is a human donor in a cohort sampled during active COVID-19. The chain links TRBV6-5 with TRBJ2-7, with the D gene too uncertain to name. The CDR3 here reads CASSLRSSYEQYF. The sequence in DNA is TGTGCCAGCTCCCTACGGAGTTCCTACGAGCAGTACTTC.